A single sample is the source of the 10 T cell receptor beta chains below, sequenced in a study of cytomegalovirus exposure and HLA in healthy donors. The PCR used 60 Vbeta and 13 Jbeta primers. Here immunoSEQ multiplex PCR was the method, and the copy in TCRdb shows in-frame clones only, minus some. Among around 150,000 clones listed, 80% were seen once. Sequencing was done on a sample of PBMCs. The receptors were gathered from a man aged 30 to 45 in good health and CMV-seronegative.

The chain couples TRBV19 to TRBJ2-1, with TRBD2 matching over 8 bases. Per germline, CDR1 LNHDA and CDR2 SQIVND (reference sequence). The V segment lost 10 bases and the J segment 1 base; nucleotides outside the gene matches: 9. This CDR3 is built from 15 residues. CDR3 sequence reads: CATFSGTRSYNEQFF. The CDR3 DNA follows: TGTGCCACCTTCTCCGGGACTAGATCCTACAATGAGCAGTTCTTC.

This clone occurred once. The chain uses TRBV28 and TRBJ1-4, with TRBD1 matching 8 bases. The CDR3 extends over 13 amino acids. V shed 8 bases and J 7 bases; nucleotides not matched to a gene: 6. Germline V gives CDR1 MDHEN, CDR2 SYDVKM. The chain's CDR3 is CASWGQVGEKLFF. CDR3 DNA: TGTGCCAGCTGGGGACAGGTTGGTGAAAAACTGTTTTTT. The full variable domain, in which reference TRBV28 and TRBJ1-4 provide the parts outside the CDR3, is DVKVTQSSRYLVKRTGEKVFLECVQDMDHENMFWYRQDPGLGLRLIYFSYDVKMKEKGDIPEGYSVSREKKERFSLILESASTNQTSMYLCASWGQVGEKLFFGSGTQLSVL.

The CDR3 sequence: CASGKIAGTNTGELFF. The CDR3 DNA reads TGCGCCAGCGGCAAAATAGCGGGAACGAACACCGGGGAGCTGTTTTTT. The chain uses TRBV5-1 and TRBJ2-2; 8 bases align to TRBD2. Germline V gene data show CDR1 as SGHRS and CDR2 as YFSETQ. The CDR3 is 16 amino acids. The V gene end was trimmed by 7 bases and the J gene end by 0 bases; junction bases not matched to a gene: 8.

Here the CDR3 DNA reads TGTGCCAGCAGCCCAGAGGGCAATCAGCCCCAGCATTTT. Translation gives CASSPEGNQPQHF. This chain links TRBV28 with TRBJ1-5; no clear D gene. The CDR3 totals 13 residues. V gave up 6 bases and J gave up 2 bases, with 8 bases separating them. CDR1 is MDHEN and CDR2 is SYDVKM in the germline V gene.

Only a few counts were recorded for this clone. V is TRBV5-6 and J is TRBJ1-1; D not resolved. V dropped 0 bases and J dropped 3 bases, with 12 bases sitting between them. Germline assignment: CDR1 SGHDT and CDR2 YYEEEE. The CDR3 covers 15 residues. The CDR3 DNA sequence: TGTGCCAGCAGCTTGGGCGTAAGAGGGTACACTGAAGCTTTCTTT. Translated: CASSLGVRGYTEAFF.

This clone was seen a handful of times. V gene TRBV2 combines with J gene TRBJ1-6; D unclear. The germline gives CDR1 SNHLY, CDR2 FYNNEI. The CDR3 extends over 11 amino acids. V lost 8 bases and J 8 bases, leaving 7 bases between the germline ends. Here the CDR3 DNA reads TGTGCCAGCGACGGGGATTCACCCCTCCACTTT. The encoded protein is CASDGDSPLHF.

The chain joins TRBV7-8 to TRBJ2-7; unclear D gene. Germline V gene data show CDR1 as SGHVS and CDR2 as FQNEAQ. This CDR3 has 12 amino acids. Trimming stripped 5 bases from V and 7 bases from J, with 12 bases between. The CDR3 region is CASSPQVREQYF. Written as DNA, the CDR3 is TGTGCCAGCAGCCCCCAAGTGCGGGAGCAGTACTTC.

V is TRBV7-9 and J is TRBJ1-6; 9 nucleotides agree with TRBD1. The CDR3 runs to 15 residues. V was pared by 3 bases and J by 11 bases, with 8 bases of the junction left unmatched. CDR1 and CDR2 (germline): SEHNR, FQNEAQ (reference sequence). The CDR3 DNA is TGTGCCAGCAGCTTCACACAGGGGGCGCGGGCACCCCTCCACTTT. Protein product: CASSFTQGARAPLHF.

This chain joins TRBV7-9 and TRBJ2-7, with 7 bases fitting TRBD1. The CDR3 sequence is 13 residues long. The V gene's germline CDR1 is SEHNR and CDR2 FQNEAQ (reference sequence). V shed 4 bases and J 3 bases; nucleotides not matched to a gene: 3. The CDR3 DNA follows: TGTGCCAGCAGCTCCGGGGACAGCTACGAGCAGTACTTC. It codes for CASSSGDSYEQYF. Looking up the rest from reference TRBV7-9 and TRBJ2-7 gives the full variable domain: DTGVSQNPRHKITKRGQNVTFRCDPISEHNRLYWYRQTLGQGPEFLTYFQNEAQLEKSRLLSDRFSAERPKGSFSTLEIQRTEQGDSAMYLCASSSGDSYEQYFGPGTRLTVT.

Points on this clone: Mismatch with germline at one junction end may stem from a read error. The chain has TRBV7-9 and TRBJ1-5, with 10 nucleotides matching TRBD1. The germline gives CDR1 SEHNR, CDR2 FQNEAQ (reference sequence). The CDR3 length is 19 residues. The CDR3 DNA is TGTTCCAGCAGCTTAGTCGGACAGGGGGAGATTCAATGGATTCAGCCCCAGCATTTT. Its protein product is CSSSLVGQGEIQWIQPQHF. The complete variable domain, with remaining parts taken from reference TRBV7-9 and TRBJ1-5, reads DTGVSQNPRHKITKRGQNVTFRCDPISEHNRLYWYRQTLGQGPEFLTYFQNEAQLEKSRLLSDRFSAERPKGSFSTLEIQRTEQGDSAMYLCSSSLVGQGEIQWIQPQHFGDGTRLSIL.